This TCR beta chain was sequenced in a study of OX40 agonist ivuxolimab in advanced cancers. About the full investigation: The costimulatory receptor OX40 (CD134) was targeted by ivuxolimab, a fully human IgG2 agonistic monoclonal antibody. The paper describes the monotherapy dose-escalation part (N of about 57 patients) of the phase I trial of ivuxolimab. Of the roughly 52 dose-escalation patients, hepatocellular carcinoma was present in about 20, melanoma in approximately 15, renal cell carcinoma in 9 and head and neck cancer in 9. The dose-escalation cohort was 82.7% male with a mean age of roughly 62 years, ranging from roughly 23 to 90. Intravenous ivuxolimab was administered to patients every 2 weeks at six dose levels: 0.01, 0.1, 0.3, 1.5, 3 and 10 mg/kg. Three dose-escalation patients achieved partial responses, one with hepatocellular carcinoma and two with cutaneous melanoma. Patients were allowed to have had prior anti-PD-1, anti-PD-L1 or anti-CTLA-4 therapy, and around two fifths of the dose-escalation patients had been treated with checkpoint inhibitors. Peripheral TCRbeta sequencing was intended to test whether TCR sequence diversity was altered and clonal T-cell expansion was caused by ivuxolimab. Broad study findings and their caveats: In partial responders in the 0.1-3.0 mg/kg groups, normalized peripheral clonal expansion was found to be among the lowest, especially among CD8+ T cells. After ivuxolimab, expanded clones were on average more numerous among CD8+ T cells than among CD4+ T cells. Low levels of normalized T-cell clonal expansion were also seen in some nonresponding patients. Antigen specificity was not determined for the clonally expanded peripheral T cells. At doses of 0.1 to 3.0 mg/kg, clonal expansion of both CD4+ and CD8+ T cells in blood was seen between baseline and week 6.

Genomic DNA was extracted from sorted cells for sequencing of the TCRbeta CDR3 region. The immunoSEQ Assay was used for sequencing of TCRbeta CDR3 regions. What TCRdb holds here is the immuneACCESS table cut down to in-frame rearrangements. Part of the clones is not present; checked against another copy, under half of the missing clones reflect an unresolved V gene, and the others are unexplained. The sample records tens of thousands of clones, less than 90% of which are singletons. Less than 0.65% of the sample comes from the top ten. Remarks on this clone: No antigen is known for it. An end of the junction differs from the germline gene, which may be a read error.

The trial excluded patients who had a history of autoimmune disease or were on systemic immunosuppression. In every dose cohort, peripheral blood was drawn for TCR sequencing at baseline, cycle 4 day 1, and cycle 7 day 1. Samples were obtained from an open-label, multicenter, first-in-human phase I dose-escalation trial of ivuxolimab. The trial enrolled adults with locally advanced or metastatic head and neck squamous cell, hepatocellular, melanoma or renal cell carcinoma. Before TCR sequencing, CD4+ T cells and CD8+ T cells were sorted from peripheral blood as separate populations. CDR1 and CDR2 are drawn from the germline V gene (reference sequence): SSHAT, FNYEAQ. Measured from the cysteine to the phenylalanine, the CDR3 is 19 residues long. Only CDR3 DNA remains: 57 bases, in frame from the first base.

The TCR originated in an adult with an advanced solid tumor such as melanoma, head and neck, liver or kidney cancer. This specimen was CD4+ or CD8+ T cells sorted from blood, taken in a trial of the OX40 agonist ivuxolimab. The V and J genes are TRBV7-7 and TRBJ1-1, with 12 junctional bases fitting TRBD1. CDR3 region: CASSLGFRDRGPMNTEAFF. In nucleotides, the sequence is TGTGCTAGCAGCTTAGGCTTCCGGGACAGGGGGCCGATGAACACTGAAGCTTTCTTT.